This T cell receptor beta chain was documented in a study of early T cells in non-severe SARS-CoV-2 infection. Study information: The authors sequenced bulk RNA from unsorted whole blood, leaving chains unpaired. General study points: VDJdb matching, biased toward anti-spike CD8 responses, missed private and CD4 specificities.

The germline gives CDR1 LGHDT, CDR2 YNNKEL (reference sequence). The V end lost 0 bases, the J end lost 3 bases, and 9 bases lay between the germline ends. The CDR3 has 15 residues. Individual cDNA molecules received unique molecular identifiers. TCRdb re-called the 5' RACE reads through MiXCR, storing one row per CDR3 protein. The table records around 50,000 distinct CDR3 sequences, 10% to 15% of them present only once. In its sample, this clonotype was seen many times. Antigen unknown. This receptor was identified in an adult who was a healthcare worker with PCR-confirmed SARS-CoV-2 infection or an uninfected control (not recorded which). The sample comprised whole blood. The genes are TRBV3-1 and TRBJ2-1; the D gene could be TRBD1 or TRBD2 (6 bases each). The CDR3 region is CASSQEEGGYNEQFF. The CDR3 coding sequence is TGTGCCAGCAGCCAAGAGGAGGGGGGCTACAATGAGCAGTTCTTC.